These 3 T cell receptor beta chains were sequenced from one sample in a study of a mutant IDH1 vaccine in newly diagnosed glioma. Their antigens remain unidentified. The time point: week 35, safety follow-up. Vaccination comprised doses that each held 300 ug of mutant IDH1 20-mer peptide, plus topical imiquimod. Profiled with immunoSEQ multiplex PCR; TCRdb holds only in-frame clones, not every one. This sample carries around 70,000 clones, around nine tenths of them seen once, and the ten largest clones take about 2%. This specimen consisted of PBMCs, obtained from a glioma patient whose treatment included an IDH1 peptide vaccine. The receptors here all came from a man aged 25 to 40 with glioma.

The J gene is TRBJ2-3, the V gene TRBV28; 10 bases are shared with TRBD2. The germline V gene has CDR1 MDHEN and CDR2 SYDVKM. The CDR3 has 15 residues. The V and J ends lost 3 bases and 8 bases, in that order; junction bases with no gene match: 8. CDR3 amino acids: CASSFPSGGGPTQYF. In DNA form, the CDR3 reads TGTGCCAGCAGTTTCCCTAGCGGGGGTGGGCCTACGCAGTATTTT. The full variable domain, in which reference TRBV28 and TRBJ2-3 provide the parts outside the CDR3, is DVKVTQSSRYLVKRTGEKVFLECVQDMDHENMFWYRQDPGLGLRLIYFSYDVKMKEKGDIPEGYSVSREKKERFSLILESASTNQTSMYLCASSFPSGGGPTQYFGPGTRLTVL.

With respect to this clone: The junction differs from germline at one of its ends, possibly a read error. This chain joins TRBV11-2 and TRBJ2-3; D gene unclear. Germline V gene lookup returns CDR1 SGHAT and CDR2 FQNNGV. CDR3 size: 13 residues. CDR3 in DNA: TGTGCCAGCAGCTTTTGGGTCGGGCCTCCACCCGATTTT. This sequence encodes CASSFWVGPPPDF.

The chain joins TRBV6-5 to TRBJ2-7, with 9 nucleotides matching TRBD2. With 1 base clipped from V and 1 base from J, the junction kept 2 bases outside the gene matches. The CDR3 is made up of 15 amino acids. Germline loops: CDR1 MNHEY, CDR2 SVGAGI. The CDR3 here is CASSYLAGESYEQYF. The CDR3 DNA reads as TGTGCCAGCAGTTACTTAGCGGGAGAATCCTACGAGCAGTACTTC.